The clone carrying this T cell receptor (beta chain) was observed a handful of times. As yet, its antigen is unknown. With each sample, at least 5 micrograms of total RNA were extracted. Trimming pared 3 bases from V and 5 bases from J, leaving 15 bases between. This CDR3 spans 15 amino acids. The sample originates from a study of blood T cells in healthy people across ages. A second PCR, run for about 7 to 11 cycles, used a sample-barcoded 5' primer plus a J-beta primer mix. The template-switch adaptor was a 5' adaptor with 12 random nucleotides. It tagged each cDNA molecule. Each CDR3 protein is one row after TCRdb ran MiXCR on the 5' RACE reads. The data contain over 1.5 million distinct CDR3 sequences, roughly 49% of them singletons. The study's findings and limits: Percentage of naive T cells showed a strong correlation with TCR beta diversity.

This chain links TRBV12-3 or TRBV12-4 with TRBJ2-3; tentatively, D is TRBD1 (5 bases). What was sequenced was blood. The sequence was obtained from a woman in her 40s in good health. The CDR3 sequence is CASSLAGLTGDTQYF. CDR3 nucleotide sequence: TGTGCCAGCAGTTTGGCCGGCCTTACAGGAGATACGCAGTATTTT.